This TCR beta chain stems from a study of shared clonotypes between healthy human individuals. A single count supports this clone. Its cognate antigen is unknown. Study observations and caveats: An anticipated effect of sequencing depth on clonotype sharing among donors was recognized.

The table came from immunoSEQ multiplex PCR; TCRdb's copy has only in-frame clones and leaves some out. The profile shows 450,000 to 500,000 clones, 65% to 85% of them singletons. Germline assignment: CDR1 LGHNA and CDR2 YNFKEQ. The CDR3 has 16 amino acids. V trimming: 0 bases; J trimming: 5 bases; junction bases outside the gene matches: 5. Donors were healthy HIV-negative adults without recently reported acute infections or vaccinations. Caucasian adults residing in Nashville, Tennessee made up all the donors. The study used approximately 90 million PBMCs per unsorted sample for genomic DNA. The sequenced sample consisted of PBMCs. The TCR was taken from a woman in her forties in good health. Some clones in this sample may be carry-over from other donors' samples. The chain uses TRBV4-2 and TRBJ2-1; 9 nucleotides align to TRBD2. The CDR3 protein is CASSQDYLAGNNEQFF. CDR3 sequence (DNA): TGTGCCAGCAGCCAAGATTACCTAGCGGGGAACAATGAGCAGTTCTTC.